Sequencing of this T cell receptor (beta chain) was carried out in a study of cytomegalovirus exposure and HLA in healthy donors. Overall study findings and caveats: One later analysis, an examination of the 100 to 150 validation repertoires, found that first-cohort TCR clusters tended to co-occur in them. TCR beta chains numbering under 200 were designated cytomegalovirus-associated. Rare sequences made up most TCRs, while some public TCRs were found in many donors.

Concerning this clone: No antigen is known for it.

The V end lost 6 bases, the J end lost 4 bases, and 21 bases lay between the germline ends. This CDR3 spans 16 amino acids. CDR1 is SNHLY and CDR2 is FYNNEI in the germline V gene. Sequenced by immunoSEQ multiplex PCR; TCRdb stores in-frame clones only, minus some. The table records 200,000 or so clones, roughly 84% of them present only once. This TCR derives from a woman between 18 and 29 years old in good health and CMV-seropositive. This chain joins TRBV2 and TRBJ1-1; D is possibly TRBD1 (6 bases). Source material: PBMCs. The CDR3 here is CASSPGHLPVGTEAFF. The CDR3 DNA follows: TGTGCCAGCAGCCCGGGACACCTCCCCGTGGGCACTGAAGCTTTCTTT.